The 29 T cell receptor beta chains presented below share a single source sample, sequenced in a study of OX40 agonist ivuxolimab in advanced cancers. Clones were sequenced by immunoSEQ multiplex PCR, and TCRdb holds only the in-frame ones, with some missing. The profile shows some 96,000 clones, about 80% of them singletons. Specimen: CD4+ or CD8+ T cells sorted from blood, collected in a trial of the OX40 agonist ivuxolimab. These receptors were obtained from an adult with an advanced solid tumor such as melanoma, head and neck, liver or kidney cancer.

As regards this clone: The same CDR3 also results from other DNA sequences found in this sample. The rearrangement uses TRBV7-2 and TRBJ1-2; no clear D gene. The V gene's germline CDR1 is SGHTA and CDR2 FQGNSA. V lost 3 bases, J lost 2 bases, and 7 bases lay in between. The CDR3 is made up of 13 amino acids. The CDR3 sequence is CASSFDKNYGYTF. The CDR3 DNA is TGTGCCAGCAGCTTTGATAAGAACTATGGCTACACCTTC.

The CDR3 spells CASSPFTGVYTGELFF. The CDR3 nucleotides are TGCGCCAGCAGCCCGTTCACAGGGGTCTACACCGGGGAGCTGTTTTTT. The chain joins TRBV5-1 to TRBJ2-2; the match to TRBD1 covers 7 bases. CDR3 size: 16 residues. V lost 4 bases to trimming and J lost 3 bases; unmatched junction nucleotides: 9. Germline CDR1 and CDR2: SGHRS and YFSETQ.

The chain joins TRBV19 to TRBJ1-5; D remains ambiguous. Trimming cost V 2 bases and J 2 bases, with 10 bases left between them. The CDR3 covers 15 residues. Germline CDR1 reads LNHDA; CDR2 reads SQIVND (reference sequence). The CDR3 is CASSISGIGNQPQHF. In nucleotides, the CDR3 is TGTGCCAGTAGTATAAGTGGGATTGGCAATCAGCCCCAGCATTTT.

V usage is TRBV28 and J usage is TRBJ2-3; D possibly uses TRBD1 or TRBD2 (5 bases each). The CDR3 is 18 residues long. Germline CDR1 MDHEN, CDR2 SYDVKM. The V and J ends lost 3 bases and 0 bases respectively, with 19 bases between them. The CDR3 loop reads CASSLIGLGGASTDTQYF. The CDR3, as DNA: TGTGCCAGCAGTTTGATAGGGCTTGGGGGAGCTAGCACAGATACGCAGTATTTT. Complete variable domain (other parts from reference TRBV28 and TRBJ2-3): DVKVTQSSRYLVKRTGEKVFLECVQDMDHENMFWYRQDPGLGLRLIYFSYDVKMKEKGDIPEGYSVSREKKERFSLILESASTNQTSMYLCASSLIGLGGASTDTQYFGPGTRLTVL.

This clone was picked up one time. This sequence joins TRBV14 and TRBJ2-5; D is possibly TRBD2 (6 bases). Looked up from germline, CDR1 is SGHDN and CDR2 is FVKESK. Trimming took off 2 bases at V and 2 bases at J, with 15 bases between the two ends. CDR3 size: 16 residues. CDR3 bases: TGTGCCAGCAGCCAAACCGGCGGGGCCATGCAAGAGACCCAGTACTTC. Translated: CASSQTGGAMQETQYF.

Note on this clone: Other nucleotide sequences in the sample specify the same CDR3. The chain employs TRBV18 and TRBJ1-1; D gene uncertain. This CDR3 is 13 amino acids long. Trimming took 3 bases from V and 2 from J, leaving 7 bases between them. Germline lookup yields CDR1 KGHSH and CDR2 LQKENI. CDR3 nucleotide sequence: TGTGCCAGCTCACCCGGACTTAACACTGAAGCTTTCTTT. Its translation is CASSPGLNTEAFF. Drawing the rest from reference TRBV18 and TRBJ1-1, the complete variable domain is NAGVMQNPRHLVRRRGQEARLRCSPMKGHSHVYWYRQLPEEGLKFMVYLQKENIIDESGMPKERFSAEFPKEGPSILRIQQVVRGDSAAYFCASSPGLNTEAFFGQGTRLTVV.

The chain uses TRBV6-6 and TRBJ2-3; 7 bases agree with TRBD2. Trimming at V came to 0 bases and at J to 1 base, leaving 1 base not matched to a gene. Germline V lookup: CDR1 MNHNY, CDR2 SVGAGI (reference sequence). CDR3 length: 15 amino acids. CDR3 sequence: CASSYSAGGTDTQYF. CDR3 nucleotides: TGTGCCAGCAGTTACTCCGCGGGGGGCACAGATACGCAGTATTTT.

This chain connects TRBV4-1 to TRBJ1-5; D perhaps matches TRBD1 (6 bases). Trimming cost V 1 base and J 6 bases, with 19 bases left between them. The CDR3 spans 17 residues. The germline V gene has CDR1 MGHRA and CDR2 YSYEKL. This CDR3 is CASSQVSGGAFIQPQHF. In DNA, the CDR3 is TGCGCCAGCAGCCAAGTCAGCGGGGGCGCATTTATTCAGCCCCAGCATTTT.

The chain joins TRBV30 to TRBJ2-4; 8 bases fit TRBD1. Germline CDR1 is GTSNPN and CDR2 is SVGIG (reference sequence). CDR3 length: 12 amino acids. The V and J ends lost 7 bases and 4 bases, in that order; junction bases with no gene match: 3. The DNA for the CDR3 is TGTGCCTTCGGGACAGGAAAAAACATTCAGTACTTC. Its translation: CAFGTGKNIQYF.

The V call is TRBV6-6, the J call TRBJ1-2; unclear D gene. There are 13 residues in the CDR3. Trimming took off 11 bases at V and 0 bases at J, with 13 bases between the two ends. Germline values: CDR1 MNHNY, CDR2 SVGAGI (reference sequence). The CDR3 nucleotides read TGTGCCGCACAAGACCTAGCTAACTATGGCTACACCTTC. Translated: CAAQDLANYGYTF.

The V gene is TRBV29-1, the J gene TRBJ1-2; the D gene is possibly TRBD1 (5 bases). The CDR3 runs 13 residues. Trimming removed 6 bases at V and 5 bases at J, with 16 bases between. Germline CDR1 is SQVTM and CDR2 is ANQGSEA. The CDR3 nucleotides read TGCAGCGTCGGGGGACCGGGCTTATATGGCTACACCTTC. Translating gives CSVGGPGLYGYTF.

J is TRBJ2-3 and V is TRBV27; 7 nucleotides agree with TRBD2. Germline V gene lookup returns CDR1 MNHEY and CDR2 SMNVEV (reference sequence). The V and J ends lost 7 bases and 2 bases, in that order; junction bases with no gene match: 9. This CDR3 is 15 amino acids long. For the CDR3, the DNA is TGTGCCAGCAAACTTGGGAGGGCAGTCACAGATACGCAGTATTTT. Translation gives CASKLGRAVTDTQYF.

The J gene is TRBJ1-2, the V gene TRBV19; no clear D. V shed 4 bases and J shed 7 bases, with 19 bases lying between them. The CDR3 runs 15 residues. Germline loops: CDR1 LNHDA, CDR2 SQIVND (reference sequence). CDR3 in amino acids: CASSRATVAGIGYTF. The CDR3 DNA sequence: TGTGCCAGTAGTAGGGCGACGGTAGCTGGAATTGGCTACACCTTC.

The gene calls are TRBV4-2 and TRBJ2-2; D may be TRBD1 or TRBD2 (6 bases each). Germline loops: CDR1 LGHNA, CDR2 YNFKEQ. This CDR3 has 16 amino acids. With 4 bases removed from V and 3 bases from J, the gap between germline ends came to 15 bases. The CDR3 sequence is CASSLSGARDTGELFF. The CDR3 nucleotides are TGTGCCAGCAGCCTATCGGGGGCGCGGGACACCGGGGAGCTGTTTTTT.

This sequence joins TRBV7-8 and TRBJ1-1; no reliable D call. The CDR3 has 18 amino acids. Germline lookup yields CDR1 SGHVS and CDR2 FQNEAQ. Trimming stripped 2 bases from V and 4 bases from J, with 23 bases between. The CDR3 here is CASSLRSGNLNKATEAFF. The CDR3 nucleotides read TGTGCCAGCAGCTTAAGGTCCGGAAACCTAAATAAGGCCACTGAAGCTTTCTTT.

This clone has more than one count but fewer than ten. The V gene is TRBV27, the J gene TRBJ2-7; D remains ambiguous. Looked up from germline, CDR1 is MNHEY and CDR2 is SMNVEV (reference sequence). Trimming took off 3 bases at V and 3 bases at J, with 9 bases between the two ends. This CDR3 region has 13 residues. CDR3 residues: CASSLRPGYEQYF. CDR3 sequence (DNA): TGTGCCAGCAGTTTGAGACCTGGCTACGAGCAGTACTTC.

V and J are TRBV18 and TRBJ2-7; 11 bases are a match to TRBD1. Germline V gives CDR1 KGHSH, CDR2 LQKENI. This CDR3 spans 15 amino acids. V lost 4 bases to trimming and J lost 2 bases; unmatched junction nucleotides: 4. CDR3 region: CASSQPGQGAYEQYF. Written as DNA, the CDR3 is TGTGCCAGCTCACAGCCGGGACAGGGGGCCTACGAGCAGTACTTC.

The CDR3 DNA follows: TGTGCCAGCTCCCCGGGCAGGGAGGGCAATCAGCCCCAGCATTTT. Translated, it gives CASSPGREGNQPQHF. The chain couples TRBV2 to TRBJ1-5, with D possibly TRBD1 on 5 matching bases. The CDR3 length is 15 residues. Between the trimmed V and J ends, which lost 8 bases and 2 bases, there was a span of 16 bases. Germline CDR1 SNHLY, CDR2 FYNNEI.

The gene calls are TRBV11-2 and TRBJ2-1; either TRBD1 or TRBD2 may supply D (6 bases each). Trimming left V 1 base short and J 9 bases short, with 13 bases between. The CDR3 totals 14 residues. CDR1 SGHAT and CDR2 FQNNGV come from the germline V gene. The chain's CDR3 is CASSLGLGGSEQFF. The CDR3 nucleotides read TGTGCCAGCAGCTTAGGGTTGGGGGGCAGTGAGCAGTTCTTC.

This clone occurred once. The genes are TRBV5-5 and TRBJ1-2, with TRBD1 identical over 10 bases. The ends lost 2 bases at V and 4 bases at J; junction bases unmatched: 11. Germline loops: CDR1 SGHKS, CDR2 YYEKEE (reference sequence). The CDR3 is made up of 17 amino acids. The CDR3 nucleotides read TGTGCCAGCAGCTTAACCGGGACAGGGGCCTATAGCTATGGCTACACCTTC. This sequence encodes CASSLTGTGAYSYGYTF. The entire variable domain, with the rest obtained from reference TRBV5-5 and TRBJ1-2, is as follows: DAGVTQSPTHLIKTRGQQVTLRCSPISGHKSVSWYQQVLGQGPQFIFQYYEKEERGRGNFPDRFSARQFPNYSSELNVNALLLGDSALYLCASSLTGTGAYSYGYTFGSGTRLTVV.

The J gene is TRBJ2-5, the V gene TRBV7-2; no clear D. Germline loops: CDR1 SGHTA, CDR2 FQGNSA. V lost 4 bases to trimming and J lost 4 bases, with 7 bases between them. This CDR3 contains 12 residues. CDR3 nucleotide sequence: TGTGCCAGCAGCTCCTACGGAGAGACCCAGTACTTC. As protein: CASSSYGETQYF.

V usage is TRBV7-2 and J usage is TRBJ2-7, with TRBD1 matching over 8 bases. CDR3 length: 16 residues. Trimming took 7 bases from V and 2 from J; bases not matched to a gene: 13. The germline V gene encodes CDR1 SGHTA and CDR2 FQGNSA. CDR3 coding DNA: TGTGCCAGCAACAAGGCGGGGACAGGTTATACCTACGAGCAGTACTTC. Translation: CASNKAGTGYTYEQYF.

V gene TRBV27 combines with J gene TRBJ2-7; 8 bases are shared with TRBD2. From germline, CDR1 is MNHEY and CDR2 SMNVEV (reference sequence). The length of the CDR3 is 16 residues. The J segment lost 6 bases and the V segment lost 1 base, leaving 11 bases of the junction unmatched. The CDR3 here is CASSLYPREGRGEQYF. The CDR3 DNA sequence: TGTGCCAGCAGTTTATATCCCCGGGAGGGCCGGGGCGAGCAGTACTTC.

The gene calls are TRBV19 and TRBJ1-5; D call uncertain. The CDR3 runs 13 residues. CDR1 LNHDA and CDR2 SQIVND come from the germline V gene (reference sequence). The germline V and J ends were trimmed by 5 bases and 9 bases, with 14 bases remaining between them. CDR3 nucleotides: TGTGCCAGTAGTCAGATAGGCGATGGGCCCCAGCATTTT. Translated, it gives CASSQIGDGPQHF.

CDR3 loop: CASSPPLGGGPNNEQFF. DNA for the CDR3: TGTGCCAGCTCACCCCCCTTGGGCGGGGGGCCCAACAATGAGCAGTTCTTC. The chain combines TRBV18 with TRBJ2-1; 8 bases agree with TRBD2. Germline lookup yields CDR1 KGHSH and CDR2 LQKENI. The V gene end was trimmed by 3 bases and the J gene end by 5 bases; junction bases not matched to a gene: 12. The CDR3 sequence is 17 residues long.

The CDR3 DNA reads as TGTGCCAGCAGCTTGATCTCAGGAGACACAGATACGCAGTATTTT. It codes for CASSLISGDTDTQYF. The chain carries TRBV7-3 and TRBJ2-3, with D unclear. CDR3 size: 15 residues. Trimming took 3 bases from V and 2 from J, leaving 12 bases between them. Germline CDR1 reads SGHTA; CDR2 reads FQGTGA.

V usage is TRBV27 and J usage is TRBJ1-5; tentatively, D is TRBD1 (5 bases). The ends were cut back, 4 bases at V and 4 bases at J, with 8 bases in the middle. Germline V gives CDR1 MNHEY, CDR2 SMNVEV (reference sequence). The CDR3 consists of 13 residues. The CDR3 sequence: CASSWGLNQPQHF. Written as DNA, the CDR3 is TGTGCCAGCAGTTGGGGGTTGAATCAGCCCCAGCATTTT.

This chain connects TRBV7-2 to TRBJ1-1, with D maybe TRBD1 (5 bases). The V end lost 5 bases, the J end lost 1 base, and 8 bases lay between the germline ends. In germline, CDR1 is SGHTA, CDR2 FQGNSA. The CDR3 extends over 13 amino acids. The CDR3 DNA follows: TGTGCCAGCAGCATAGACAGGAACACTGAAGCTTTCTTT. This encodes CASSIDRNTEAFF.

The genes are TRBV5-6 and TRBJ1-2; 8 nucleotides align to TRBD1. The V gene's germline CDR1 is SGHDT and CDR2 YYEEEE. The ends lost 2 bases at V and 0 bases at J; junction bases unmatched: 3. The CDR3 covers 15 residues. Here the CDR3 DNA reads TGTGCCAGCAGCTTTCGGGACAGGCCTAACTATGGCTACACCTTC. Translation: CASSFRDRPNYGYTF. Full variable domain (remainder filled in from reference TRBV5-6 and TRBJ1-2): DAGVTQSPTHLIKTRGQQVTLRCSPKSGHDTVSWYQQALGQGPQFIFQYYEEEERQRGNFPDRFSGHQFPNYSSELNVNALLLGDSALYLCASSFRDRPNYGYTFGSGTRLTVV.